The present entry profiles one T cell receptor (beta chain) with its context. V was cut by 0 bases and J by 4 bases, with 9 bases left in between. Looked up from germline, CDR1 is MGHRA and CDR2 is YSYEKL. The CDR3 has 14 residues. The sample belongs to a study of blood T cell repertoires in COVID-19. About the research overall: Both acute and convalescent COVID-19 samples were obtained from the United States, Italy and Spain. Sources were T cells, B-cell-depleted T cells, or PBMCs; the material itself was cDNA or gDNA.

Here immunoSEQ multiplex PCR was the method, and the copy in TCRdb shows in-frame clones only, minus some. The sample has approximately 170,000 clones, about nine tenths seen once; the top ten hold under 0.85%. Adults between about 18 and 95 years of age took part from about two dozen US areas. The chain carries TRBV4-1 and TRBJ1-2; D is possibly TRBD1 (5 bases). Sequencing was done on a sample of PBMCs or T cells enriched from blood (not recorded which). The TCR was taken from a woman aged 18-29 years who had recovered from COVID-19. The CDR3 loop is CASSQEGDSYGYTF. The CDR3 coding sequence is TGCGCCAGCAGCCAAGAAGGGGATTCCTATGGCTACACCTTC.